The source of this TCR beta chain is a study of cytomegalovirus exposure and HLA in healthy donors. 13 Jbeta primers and 60 Vbeta primers were used for the PCR. Produced via immunoSEQ multiplex PCR; TCRdb's table is partial and in-frame only. The sample yields about 150,000 clones, about 72% seen once. Germline lookup yields CDR1 LGHNT and CDR2 FRNRAP. V was clipped by 6 bases and J by 4 bases; unmatched bases: 10. The CDR3 extends over 15 amino acids. The chain joins TRBV12-5 to TRBJ1-1; 8 nucleotides match TRBD1. Sequenced: PBMCs. This receptor was identified in a man in his forties in good health and CMV-seronegative. CDR3 in amino acids: CASGSIGQGVTEAFF. CDR3 bases: TGTGCTAGTGGCTCGATAGGACAGGGTGTCACTGAAGCTTTCTTT.